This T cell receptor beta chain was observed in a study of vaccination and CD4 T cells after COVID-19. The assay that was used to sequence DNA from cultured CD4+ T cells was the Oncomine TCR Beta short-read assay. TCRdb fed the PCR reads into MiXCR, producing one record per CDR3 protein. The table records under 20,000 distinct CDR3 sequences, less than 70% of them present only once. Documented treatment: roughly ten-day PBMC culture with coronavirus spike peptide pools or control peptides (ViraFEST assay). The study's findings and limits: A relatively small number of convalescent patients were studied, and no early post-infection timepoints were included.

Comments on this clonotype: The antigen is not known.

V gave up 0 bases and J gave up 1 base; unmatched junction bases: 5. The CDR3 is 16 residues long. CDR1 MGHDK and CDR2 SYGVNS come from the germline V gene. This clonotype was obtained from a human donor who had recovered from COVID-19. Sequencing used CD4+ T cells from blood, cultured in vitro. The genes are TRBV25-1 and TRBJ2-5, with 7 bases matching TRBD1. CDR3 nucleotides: TGTGCCAGCAGTGAATACAGGGGGAATATCCAAGAGACCCAGTACTTC. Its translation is CASSEYRGNIQETQYF.